This T cell receptor beta chain was identified during a study of T-cell memory formation after mild COVID-19. Regarding this clonotype: The antigen is unknown.

J lost 1 base, V lost 4 bases, and 5 bases had no gene match. The germline V gene encodes CDR1 DFQATT and CDR2 SNEGSKA (reference sequence). The CDR3 totals 15 residues. Study-level findings and limits: Clones that shrank (day 15 to 85) were balanced CD4/CD8, whereas later expanders leaned CD4+. Mainly in CM and EM were contracting CD4+ clones; CD8+ were in EMRA.

TCRdb called the 5' RACE reads again in MiXCR, with one record for every CDR3 protein. This table has hundreds of thousands of distinct CDR3 sequences, under 20% appearing once. The sequence derives from an adult woman who had mild COVID-19 (a few samples of this study predate the infection). Cell type and time point are not known. The source material was PBMCs or a T cell subset sorted from them (not recorded which). The gene calls are TRBV20-1 and TRBJ1-1; 11 positions match TRBD1. The CDR3 nucleotides are TGCAGTGCTATCGGACAGGGGGCAAGGAACACTGAAGCTTTCTTT. Its protein is CSAIGQGARNTEAFF.